The TCR beta chain under discussion was sequenced for a study of T cells in Graves' hyperthyroidism and ophthalmopathy. Researchers defined stable Graves' hyperthyroidism as no ophthalmopathy progression within 18 months. Thyroid ultrasound, orbital computed tomography, clinical symptoms, and serum thyroxine and TRAb underpinned diagnoses. Fresh peripheral blood, approximately 10 ml, was the source of the PBMCs. The study, taken as a whole, reports: Most expanded thyroid clonotypes above 0.001 also appeared in blood.

Trimming left V 8 bases short and J 5 bases short, with 15 bases between. Germline-derived CDR1 and CDR2 are MDHEN and SYDVKM. There are 13 residues in the CDR3. Remarks on this clonotype: Its antigen remains unknown.

Authors of the study amplified TCR beta CDR3 regions from RNA transcripts. First-round RT-PCR of the TCR CDR3 relied on the HTBI primer set. TCRdb analysed the multiplex PCR reads with MiXCR anew, one entry per CDR3 protein. The table records 700,000 or so distinct CDR3 sequences, around 15% of them present only once. The sample taken for sequencing was blood. The chain is built from TRBV28 and TRBJ1-1; D ambiguous. The source is a man in his late teens or twenties with Graves' hyperthyroidism. The CDR3 region is CASGDTLRTEAFF. CDR3 nucleotides: TGTGCCAGCGGAGACACCCTCAGGACTGAAGCTTTCTTT.